The 18 T cell receptor beta chains in this list originate from one sample, sequenced in a study of cytomegalovirus exposure and HLA in healthy donors. A multiplex PCR was run with 60 Vbeta primers and 13 Jbeta primers. Some clones are missing from TCRdb's copy, which holds only in-frame ones; the method was immunoSEQ multiplex PCR. There are some 130,000 clones in the sample; around four fifths occur only once, and approximately 1.5% lies in the top ten. Material for sequencing was PBMCs. These receptors all stem from a female donor in good health and CMV-seronegative.

This clone has a handful of counts. The chain uses TRBV7-9 and TRBJ1-2, with TRBD1 as a possible D gene (5 bases). The germline CDR1 and CDR2 sequences are SEHNR and FQNEAQ (reference sequence). V lost 1 base and J 5 bases, leaving 11 bases between the germline ends. This CDR3 has 14 amino acids. CDR3 loop: CASSLERGGYGYTF. The CDR3 DNA sequence: TGTGCCAGCAGCTTAGAGAGGGGAGGGTATGGCTACACCTTC.

This clone was seen only a few times. The J gene is TRBJ1-1, the V gene TRBV6-4; 10 nucleotides line up with TRBD1. The CDR3 is 13 amino acids. The V gene's germline CDR1 is MRHNA and CDR2 SNTAGT. V shed 6 bases and J 5 bases; nucleotides not matched to a gene: 3. The DNA of the CDR3 is TGTGCCAGCAGCTTGGGACAGGGGACTGAAGCTTTCTTT. The encoded protein is CASSLGQGTEAFF.

The rearrangement links TRBV2 to TRBJ1-2, with D perhaps TRBD1 (6 bases). Germline V lookup: CDR1 SNHLY, CDR2 FYNNEI. Trimming removed 8 bases from V and 3 bases from J, with 7 bases in between. The CDR3 runs 11 residues. CDR3 DNA sequence: TGTGCCAGCCAGGGGTACTATGGCTACACCTTC. Its protein product is CASQGYYGYTF.

The genes are TRBV15 and TRBJ2-1, with a weak D call TRBD2 (6 bases). Germline V gene lookup returns CDR1 LNHNV and CDR2 YYDKDF (reference sequence). V lost 3 bases to trimming and J lost 0 bases, with 12 bases between them. This CDR3 has 16 residues. The CDR3 DNA is TGTGCCACCAGCAGTCCTAGCGCTAGCTCCTACAATGAGCAGTTCTTC. This codes for CATSSPSASSYNEQFF.

The chain links TRBV6-5 to TRBJ1-5; D might be TRBD1 (6 bases). Germline CDR1 MNHEY, CDR2 SVGAGI. Trimming removed 5 bases from V and 5 bases from J, with 13 bases in between. CDR3 length: 14 residues. As DNA, the CDR3 is TGTGCCAGCAGTAAACAGGGACGGGATCAGCCCCAGCATTTT. Encoded protein: CASSKQGRDQPQHF.

The chain recombines TRBV19 with TRBJ2-1, with D possibly being TRBD2 (6 bases). Trimming shortened V by 5 bases and J by 6 bases, and 17 bases separated the two germline ends. Germline V lookup: CDR1 LNHDA, CDR2 SQIVND (reference sequence). The CDR3 has 15 amino acids. The CDR3 region has the DNA TGTGCCAGTAGTGGGGGGACGGGCCCCTCCAATGAGCAGTTCTTC. Amino acids: CASSGGTGPSNEQFF.

The chain uses TRBV7-3 and TRBJ2-3, with TRBD2 as a possible D gene (6 bases). CDR3 length: 15 residues. V lost 1 base and J 0 bases, leaving 8 bases between the germline ends. The germline V gene encodes CDR1 SGHTA and CDR2 FQGTGA. CDR3 sequence (DNA): TGTGCCAGCAGCTTAAACGGGAGAAGCACAGATACGCAGTATTTT. Amino acid sequence: CASSLNGRSTDTQYF. Drawing the rest from reference TRBV7-3 and TRBJ2-3, the complete variable domain is GAGVSQTPSNKVTEKGKYVELRCDPISGHTALYWYRQSLGQGPEFLIYFQGTGAADDSGLPNDRFFAVRPEGSVSTLKIQRTERGDSAVYLCASSLNGRSTDTQYFGPGTRLTVL.

This chain uses TRBV10-2 with TRBJ1-3, with unresolved D. This CDR3 region has 14 residues. Germline V gene data show CDR1 as WSHSY and CDR2 as SAAADI. V gave up 5 bases and J gave up 4 bases, with 12 bases separating them. As DNA, the CDR3 is TGCGCCAGCAGTACCGGGAAAAAAGGAAACACCATATATTTT. It codes for CASSTGKKGNTIYF.

This chain links TRBV7-2 with TRBJ1-3; TRBD1 aligns across 8 bases. The CDR3 covers 17 residues. V gave up 3 bases and J gave up 0 bases; unmatched junction bases: 7. Germline CDR1 SGHTA, CDR2 FQGNSA. CDR3 amino acids: CASSLRGGTGSGNTIYF. The CDR3 DNA sequence: TGTGCCAGCAGCTTGCGTGGAGGGACAGGCTCTGGAAACACCATATATTTT. The full variable domain, with the rest looked up from reference TRBV7-2 and TRBJ1-3, is GAGVSQSPSNKVTEKGKDVELRCDPISGHTALYWYRQSLGQGLEFLIYFQGNSAPDKSGLPSDRFSAERTGGSVSTLTIQRTQQEDSAVYLCASSLRGGTGSGNTIYFGEGSWLTVV.

The V gene is TRBV4-1, the J gene TRBJ2-2; 8 bases fit TRBD2. Germline CDR1 and CDR2: MGHRA and YSYEKL. The length of the CDR3 is 16 residues. J lost 4 bases, V lost 0 bases, and 4 bases had no gene match. CDR3 sequence: CASSQERAGVTGELFF. In DNA, the CDR3 is TGCGCCAGCAGCCAAGAGAGAGCGGGAGTCACCGGGGAGCTGTTTTTT.

This clone showed up just a few times. The rearrangement uses TRBV15 and TRBJ2-5, with a tentative D call TRBD2 (6 bases). Germline V gene sequence: CDR1 LNHNV, CDR2 YYDKDF (reference sequence). This CDR3 contains 15 residues. The V gene lost 5 bases and the J gene lost 3 bases, with 16 bases spanning the gap. The CDR3 nucleotides are TGTGCCACCAGCTTATCCGGGACTTGGGAAGAGACCCAGTACTTC. The encoded protein is CATSLSGTWEETQYF.

This clone has a single count. The chain recombines TRBV28 with TRBJ2-7, with D tentatively TRBD2 (6 bases). The CDR3 loop spans 15 amino acids. The V gene's germline CDR1 is MDHEN and CDR2 SYDVKM. Deletions cut 2 bases from V and 2 bases from J, with 13 bases between. The CDR3 here is CASSLPIAETYEQYF. The CDR3, as DNA: TGTGCCAGCAGTTTACCAATAGCGGAGACCTACGAGCAGTACTTC.

The CDR3 region is CASSSGGLAGHSWYNEQFF. The DNA for the CDR3 is TGCGCCAGCAGCTCGGGGGGGCTAGCGGGCCACTCGTGGTACAATGAGCAGTTCTTC. V is TRBV5-1 and J is TRBJ2-1; 8 nucleotides align to TRBD2. Trimming took 3 bases from V and 4 from J; bases not matched to a gene: 18. Germline V gene data show CDR1 as SGHRS and CDR2 as YFSETQ. The CDR3 totals 19 residues.

The chain combines TRBV7-9 with TRBJ1-1; TRBD1 is a possible D gene (6 bases). CDR1 is SEHNR and CDR2 is FQNEAQ in the germline V gene (reference sequence). This CDR3 is built from 15 residues. Trimming shortened V by 1 base and J by 4 bases, and 13 bases separated the two germline ends. CDR3 loop: CASSLGGRGGTEAFF. The CDR3 nucleotides are TGTGCCAGCAGCTTAGGTGGTAGGGGGGGCACTGAAGCTTTCTTT.

V and J are TRBV5-1 and TRBJ2-5; D is ambiguous. The CDR3 length is 14 residues. Germline CDR1 and CDR2: SGHRS and YFSETQ. V gave up 0 bases and J gave up 7 bases, with 13 bases separating them. As DNA, the CDR3 is TGCGCCAGCAGCTTGGATTCAGGCAGGCTGACCCAGTACTTC. Translation gives CASSLDSGRLTQYF.

This clone was picked up a small number of times. The genes are TRBV5-4 and TRBJ2-2, with a weak D call TRBD1 (7 bases). CDR3 length: 16 residues. CDR1 and CDR2 (germline): SGHNT, YYREEE (reference sequence). V was pared by 0 bases and J by 4 bases, with 13 bases between. The CDR3 sequence is CASSLDAQGGTGELFF. CDR3 nucleotide sequence: TGTGCCAGCAGCTTGGATGCGCAGGGGGGCACCGGGGAGCTGTTTTTT.

This clone was seen once. V and J are TRBV7-9 and TRBJ2-1; the D gene is possibly TRBD2 (6 bases). Germline loops: CDR1 SEHNR, CDR2 FQNEAQ (reference sequence). The length of the CDR3 is 15 residues. V dropped 4 bases and J dropped 8 bases, with 18 bases sitting between them. The CDR3 loop reads CASSSELVGSDEQFF. The CDR3 DNA sequence: TGTGCCAGCAGCTCAGAGTTGGTCGGGAGTGATGAGCAGTTCTTC.

This chain uses TRBV7-8 with TRBJ1-1; a weak D match, TRBD1 (5 bases). The V gene lost 9 bases and the J gene lost 4 bases, with 18 bases spanning the gap. Germline loops: CDR1 SGHVS, CDR2 FQNEAQ. The CDR3 totals 14 residues. CDR3 sequence (DNA): TGTGCCAGTCTACCAACCAGGGTGGGCACTGAAGCTTTCTTT. It yields the protein CASLPTRVGTEAFF.